This section outlines one TCR beta chain sequence together with its context. These data belong to a study of T cell changes during pregnancy in multiple sclerosis. Germline assignment: CDR1 SGHAT and CDR2 FQNNGV. Unmatched junction bases numbered 7, after V lost 1 base and J lost 4 bases. This CDR3 has 16 amino acids. The table came from immunoSEQ multiplex PCR; TCRdb's copy has only in-frame clones and leaves some out. The profile shows about 27,000 clones, almost 90% of them singletons. The chain links TRBV11-2 to TRBJ2-5; 9 bases line up with TRBD1. This receptor was obtained from a female donor with multiple sclerosis, enrolled in a pregnancy study. This sample comprised CD8+ T cells from peripheral blood mononuclear cells, obtained in the second trimester of pregnancy. CDR3 nucleotides: TGTGCCAGCAGCTTAGCACCGGGACAGGGTGGAGAGACCCAGTACTTC. Translation gives CASSLAPGQGGETQYF.